These 12 T cell receptor beta chains were sequenced from one sample in a study of T cell responses to AZD1222 COVID-19 vaccine. Clones were sequenced by immunoSEQ multiplex PCR, and TCRdb holds only the in-frame ones, with some missing. Among 95,000 to 110,000 clones, over 80% were seen once, and the ten largest hold approximately 9%. The sequenced sample was peripheral blood, obtained on day 0 of AZD1222 vaccination. All receptors come from an adult in good health.

This clone was observed a single time. The chain couples TRBV7-2 to TRBJ2-7, with 8 bases fitting TRBD1. Germline V CDR1 and CDR2: SGHTA, FQGNSA. V shed 1 base, J shed 4 bases, and the junction held 6 bases outside the gene matches. CDR3 length: 15 residues. The DNA of the CDR3 is TGTGCCAGCAGCTTAGGAGGGACAGGTACTTACGAGCAGTACTTC. As protein: CASSLGGTGTYEQYF.

This clone was detected only once. The chain joins TRBV2 to TRBJ1-1; no clear D. CDR1 is SNHLY and CDR2 is FYNNEI in the germline V gene. V lost 3 bases, J lost 2 bases, and 13 bases lay in between. This CDR3 has 15 residues. DNA for the CDR3: TGTGCCAGCAGTGAGTTCGGGAGCTTAAACACTGAAGCTTTCTTT. Its protein product is CASSEFGSLNTEAFF. Combining the CDR3 with reference TRBV2 and TRBJ1-1 gives the whole variable domain EPEVTQTPSHQVTQMGQEVILRCVPISNHLYFYWYRQILGQKVEFLVSFYNNEISEKSEIFDDQFSVERPDGSNFTLKIRSTKLEDSAMYFCASSEFGSLNTEAFFGQGTRLTVV.

The chain couples TRBV19 to TRBJ2-3; no firm D call. V was clipped by 1 base and J by 4 bases, with 6 bases between them. Germline values: CDR1 LNHDA, CDR2 SQIVND (reference sequence). CDR3 length: 13 residues. As DNA, the CDR3 is TGTGCCAGTAGTATAGGGGTTCCAGATACGCAGTATTTT. Protein: CASSIGVPDTQYF.

The gene calls are TRBV29-1 and TRBJ1-2; TRBD1 matches 8 bases. CDR1 and CDR2 (germline): SQVTM, ANQGSEA. V lost 6 bases and J lost 0; bases outside the gene matches: 0. The CDR3 sequence is 12 residues long. The CDR3 sequence: CSVGQANYGYTF. CDR3 nucleotides: TGCAGCGTGGGACAGGCTAACTATGGCTACACCTTC.

This chain uses TRBV28 with TRBJ1-3, with D tentatively TRBD1 (6 bases). This CDR3 contains 15 residues. In germline, CDR1 is MDHEN, CDR2 SYDVKM. V was pared by 6 bases and J by 2 bases, with 14 bases between. CDR3 sequence (DNA): TGTGCCAGCAGCTTGGTGGGGGGCACTGGAAACACCATATATTTT. Translating it yields CASSLVGGTGNTIYF. Using reference TRBV28 and TRBJ1-3 for the parts outside the CDR3, the full variable domain is DVKVTQSSRYLVKRTGEKVFLECVQDMDHENMFWYRQDPGLGLRLIYFSYDVKMKEKGDIPEGYSVSREKKERFSLILESASTNQTSMYLCASSLVGGTGNTIYFGEGSWLTVV.

The chain employs TRBV29-1 and TRBJ1-1, with D maybe TRBD1 (5 bases). The length of the CDR3 is 13 residues. With 6 bases removed from V and 4 bases from J, the gap between germline ends came to 15 bases. The germline gives CDR1 SQVTM, CDR2 ANQGSEA. The CDR3 loop reads CSVSGTLGTEAFF. The CDR3 DNA reads as TGCAGCGTCTCCGGGACCTTGGGCACTGAAGCTTTCTTT.

This chain uses TRBV7-2 with TRBJ2-5, with 8 bases fitting TRBD1. CDR1 and CDR2 from the germline V gene are SGHTA and FQGNSA. The CDR3 consists of 14 residues. J lost 8 bases, V lost 10 bases, and 15 bases had no gene match. CDR3 loop: CAIEWTGTKRTQYF. The CDR3 coding sequence is TGTGCCATCGAATGGACAGGGACAAAGAGAACCCAGTACTTC.

This sequence joins TRBV4-2 and TRBJ1-2; D unclear. The CDR3 is 14 amino acids. CDR1 and CDR2 (germline): LGHNA, YNFKEQ. Trimming shortened V by 0 bases and J by 4 bases, and 9 bases separated the two germline ends. The CDR3 is CASSQDSRIYGYTF. CDR3 coding DNA: TGTGCCAGCAGCCAAGATAGCCGGATCTATGGCTACACCTTC.

The chain links TRBV4-3 to TRBJ1-2, with TRBD1 matching 9 bases. V trimming: 2 bases; J trimming: 1 base; junction bases outside the gene matches: 2. Germline lookup yields CDR1 LGHNA and CDR2 YSLEER. The CDR3 has 15 residues. CDR3 sequence: CASSQNRGRNYGYTF. Written as DNA, the CDR3 is TGCGCCAGCAGCCAAAACAGGGGGCGTAACTATGGCTACACCTTC.

The V and J genes are TRBV18 and TRBJ2-7; 7 bases fit TRBD2. The CDR3 totals 13 residues. Germline V gives CDR1 KGHSH, CDR2 LQKENI. J lost 3 bases, V lost 2 bases, and 1 base had no gene match. The CDR3 DNA reads as TGTGCCAGCTCACCATTAGCGGGCTACGAGCAGTACTTC. Protein sequence: CASSPLAGYEQYF.

The rearrangement joins TRBV27 to TRBJ2-1, with TRBD1 matching 8 bases. The ends lost 5 bases at V and 6 bases at J; junction bases unmatched: 9. This CDR3 region has 15 residues. Germline CDR1 is MNHEY and CDR2 is SMNVEV (reference sequence). CDR3 residues: CASSGSGGKFNEQFF. The CDR3 DNA is TGTGCCAGCAGTGGGTCAGGGGGCAAATTCAATGAGCAGTTCTTC.

The CDR3 loop reads CAWSGQGATNEKLFF. The CDR3 DNA is TGTGCCTGGAGTGGACAGGGGGCAACTAATGAAAAACTGTTTTTT. The rearrangement uses TRBV30 and TRBJ1-4; 9 nucleotides match TRBD1. CDR3 length: 15 residues. Losses at the gene ends were 1 base for V and 0 bases for J; bases not matched to a gene: 0. From germline, CDR1 is GTSNPN and CDR2 SVGIG (reference sequence).